This entry lists 25 T cell receptor beta chains sequenced from one sample in a study of OX40 agonist ivuxolimab in advanced cancers. Profiling relied on immunoSEQ multiplex PCR, and the TCRdb table lists in-frame clones only, not all of them. The table shows 80,000 to 95,000 clones, with 80% to 90% occurring only once. This material consisted of CD4+ or CD8+ T cells sorted from blood, taken in a trial of the OX40 agonist ivuxolimab. Receptor source: an adult with an advanced solid tumor such as melanoma, head and neck, liver or kidney cancer.

This clone was recorded only once. The chain carries TRBV19 and TRBJ2-3, with 9 bases matching TRBD2. The CDR3 consists of 15 residues. V shed 4 bases, J shed 0 bases, and the junction held 2 bases outside the gene matches. The germline V gene encodes CDR1 LNHDA and CDR2 SQIVND (reference sequence). The DNA for the CDR3 is TGTGCCAGTAGTAGAACTAGCGGGAGCACAGATACGCAGTATTTT. It translates to CASSRTSGSTDTQYF.

The chain joins TRBV30 to TRBJ1-1; 7 nucleotides line up with TRBD1. The CDR3 is 14 amino acids. The V segment lost 4 bases and the J segment 5 bases; nucleotides outside the gene matches: 10. CDR1 is GTSNPN, CDR2 SVGIG, per germline (reference sequence). CDR3 DNA sequence: TGTGCCTGGACAAGCACAGGGGCGAGGACTGAAGCTTTCTTT. Its translation is CAWTSTGARTEAFF.

This chain uses TRBV19 with TRBJ1-5; D not certain. The length of the CDR3 is 22 residues. Germline CDR1 reads LNHDA; CDR2 reads SQIVND (reference sequence). Trimming took off 2 bases at V and 1 base at J, with 30 bases between the two ends. The DNA of the CDR3 is TGTGCCAGTAGTATACCTTTACGGGTGGATAAAGGGAAATTGGTGAGCAATCAGCCCCAGCATTTT. This encodes CASSIPLRVDKGKLVSNQPQHF. Using reference TRBV19 and TRBJ1-5 for the parts outside the CDR3, the full variable domain is DGGITQSPKYLFRKEGQNVTLSCEQNLNHDAMYWYRQDPGQGLRLIYYSQIVNDFQKGDIAEGYSVSREKKESFPLTVTSAQKNPTAFYLCASSIPLRVDKGKLVSNQPQHFGDGTRLSIL.

CDR3 in DNA: TGTGCCAGCAGTAGAAACTCCGACAGGGCGGGGGGCTACACCTTC. Translation: CASSRNSDRAGGYTF. V usage is TRBV6-6 and J usage is TRBJ1-2, with 7 bases matching TRBD1. The V gene's germline CDR1 is MNHNY and CDR2 SVGAGI (reference sequence). The V segment lost 5 bases and the J segment 8 bases; nucleotides outside the gene matches: 14. This CDR3 has 15 amino acids.

The chain links TRBV11-2 to TRBJ2-1, with unresolved D. The length of the CDR3 is 12 residues. The V gene's germline CDR1 is SGHAT and CDR2 FQNNGV. V was shortened by 4 bases and J by 12 bases, with 13 bases between the two germline ends. DNA for the CDR3: TGTGCCAGCAGCTCGGAGATTAACGCGCAGTTCTTC. Its translation: CASSSEINAQFF.

This rearrangement joins TRBV7-9 to TRBJ1-1, with D possibly being TRBD1 (6 bases). The CDR3 consists of 13 residues. CDR1 is SEHNR, CDR2 FQNEAQ, per germline (reference sequence). V lost 5 bases, J lost 4 bases, and 11 bases lay in between. In nucleotides, the CDR3 is TGTGCCAGCAGCCAACAGGGTGGCACTGAAGCTTTCTTT. This encodes CASSQQGGTEAFF.

The CDR3 sequence is CASEDSGGTGELFF. The CDR3 bases are TGTGCCAGCGAGGATAGCGGGGGGACCGGGGAGCTGTTTTTT. This chain uses TRBV6-1 with TRBJ2-2, with TRBD2 identical over 10 bases. The CDR3 extends over 14 amino acids. After removal of 8 bases from V and 5 bases from J, the junction contained 5 bases not matched to a gene. Germline CDR1 reads MNHNS; CDR2 reads SASEGT.

The chain couples TRBV2 to TRBJ2-1, with 7 bases that match TRBD1. The CDR3 totals 19 residues. V shed 6 bases and J 0 bases; nucleotides not matched to a gene: 17. Germline V gene sequence: CDR1 SNHLY, CDR2 FYNNEI. The CDR3 coding sequence is TGTGCCAGCAGCGACTCGAAGACAGGGTCCCGGGGCTCCTACAATGAGCAGTTCTTC. Its protein product is CASSDSKTGSRGSYNEQFF.

Only a few counts were recorded for this clone. Relative to the germline gene, one junction end is altered; a read error may explain this. This chain links TRBV10-3 with TRBJ1-3; the D is unclear. CDR1 and CDR2 from the germline V gene are ENHRY and SYGVKD. This CDR3 region has 14 residues. The CDR3 loop is CASSYTTSGNTIYF. The CDR3 nucleotides are TGTGCCAGCAGTTACACTACAAGTGGAAACACCATATATTTT.

The chain employs TRBV6-4 and TRBJ1-5, with D tentatively TRBD1 (6 bases). The CDR3 is 23 residues long. Germline V gives CDR1 MRHNA, CDR2 SNTAGT. Trimming removed 0 bases from V and 4 bases from J, with 34 bases in between. The CDR3 DNA sequence: TGTGCCAGCAGTGACTCGGATCACTTAAGGAGGGGGGCGCGACAGCTACATAATCAGCCCCAGCATTTT. Its protein product is CASSDSDHLRRGARQLHNQPQHF.

J is TRBJ1-1 and V is TRBV19; possibly TRBD1 for D (5 bases). The V end was cut by 1 base, the J end by 4 bases, with 13 bases between. Germline V gene sequence: CDR1 LNHDA, CDR2 SQIVND (reference sequence). The CDR3 is made up of 15 amino acids. CDR3 DNA: TGTGCCAGTAGTATAGCTGTCAGGGCGGGCACTGAAGCTTTCTTT. Encoded protein: CASSIAVRAGTEAFF.

V gene TRBV28 combines with J gene TRBJ1-6; 7 bases line up with TRBD1. The CDR3 covers 15 residues. The trim removed 6 bases at V and 9 bases at J, leaving 11 bases unmatched. Germline loops: CDR1 MDHEN, CDR2 SYDVKM. The CDR3 bases are TGTGCCAGCAGACTTAGCGCAGGGGGACCTTCACCCCTCCACTTT. This translates into CASRLSAGGPSPLHF.

This clone was observed a single time. The chain joins TRBV5-5 to TRBJ1-4, with D perhaps matching TRBD1 (6 bases). V lost 6 bases and J 3 bases, leaving 15 bases between the germline ends. The CDR3 spans 15 residues. The germline V gene has CDR1 SGHKS and CDR2 YYEKEE (reference sequence). The CDR3 protein is CASTHPTGPNEKLFF. The CDR3 coding sequence is TGTGCCAGCACCCATCCGACAGGTCCTAATGAAAAACTGTTTTTT. Looking up the rest from reference TRBV5-5 and TRBJ1-4 gives the full variable domain: DAGVTQSPTHLIKTRGQQVTLRCSPISGHKSVSWYQQVLGQGPQFIFQYYEKEERGRGNFPDRFSARQFPNYSSELNVNALLLGDSALYLCASTHPTGPNEKLFFGSGTQLSVL.

The gene calls are TRBV13 and TRBJ1-5; no definite D call. Between the trimmed V and J ends, which lost 4 bases and 0 bases, there was a span of 7 bases. The CDR3 length is 14 residues. Germline-derived CDR1 and CDR2 are PRHDT and FYEKMQ (reference sequence). This CDR3 is CASSSEYSNQPQHF. In DNA, the CDR3 is TGTGCCAGCAGCTCAGAATATAGCAATCAGCCCCAGCATTTT.

The chain is built from TRBV7-6 and TRBJ2-7; tentatively, D is TRBD1 (5 bases). Germline CDR1 and CDR2: SGHVS and FNYEAQ. This CDR3 has 12 residues. Trimming stripped 2 bases from V and 9 bases from J, with 11 bases between. CDR3 sequence: CASSLPQGPQYF. Written as DNA, the CDR3 is TGTGCCAGCAGCTTACCTCAGGGCCCGCAGTACTTC.

The chain employs TRBV28 and TRBJ1-1, with D maybe TRBD1 (6 bases). This CDR3 spans 14 amino acids. Germline values: CDR1 MDHEN, CDR2 SYDVKM. V lost 5 bases and J lost 1, with 11 bases in between. The CDR3: CASSPTGWNTEAFF. The CDR3 coding sequence is TGTGCCAGCAGTCCAACAGGGTGGAACACTGAAGCTTTCTTT.

The chain employs TRBV19 and TRBJ1-2, with D uncertain. V lost 4 bases and J lost 5, with 20 bases in between. Germline values: CDR1 LNHDA, CDR2 SQIVND (reference sequence). The CDR3 covers 16 residues. The CDR3 spells CASSTPRRADEYGYTF. The CDR3 bases are TGTGCCAGTAGTACCCCTCGCCGCGCGGACGAGTATGGCTACACCTTC.

The V and J genes are TRBV9 and TRBJ1-1; perhaps TRBD1 as D (5 bases). The germline CDR1 and CDR2 sequences are SGDLS and YYNGEE. V lost 3 bases and J 12 bases, leaving 15 bases between the germline ends. The CDR3 is made up of 12 amino acids. CDR3 DNA sequence: TGTGCCAGCAGCGGTATTAACAGGCTGCCTTTCTTT. This codes for CASSGINRLPFF.

The chain employs TRBV5-1 and TRBJ2-3; the D is unclear. This CDR3 has 16 residues. V lost 0 bases and J lost 1, with 12 bases in between. CDR1 and CDR2 from the germline V gene are SGHRS and YFSETQ. CDR3 amino acids: CASSLDPTLGTDTQYF. Written as DNA, the CDR3 is TGCGCCAGCAGCTTGGACCCGACGCTCGGCACAGATACGCAGTATTTT.

This chain links TRBV11-3 with TRBJ2-2, with 8 bases matching TRBD2. The CDR3 covers 19 residues. CDR1 and CDR2 (germline): SGHNT, YENEEA. J was trimmed by 0 bases and V by 6 bases; bases with no gene match: 15. For the CDR3, the DNA is TGTGCCAGCAGTCCGGTGGGGGTTAGCGGGATCCCGAACACCGGGGAGCTGTTTTTT. Translated: CASSPVGVSGIPNTGELFF.

This chain uses TRBV28 with TRBJ2-2; 8 bases match TRBD2. This CDR3 has 15 amino acids. Germline CDR1 is MDHEN and CDR2 is SYDVKM. Germline trimming cut 2 bases from V and 4 bases from J; bases unmatched to any gene: 3. The CDR3 loop reads CASSLSGGVTGELFF. CDR3 DNA sequence: TGTGCCAGCAGTTTAAGCGGGGGTGTCACCGGGGAGCTGTTTTTT.

This chain uses TRBV9 with TRBJ1-6, with TRBD1 identical over 7 bases. CDR3 length equals 15 residues. J was trimmed by 6 bases and V by 3 bases; bases with no gene match: 6. Per the germline V gene, CDR1 is SGDLS and CDR2 is YYNGEE. This CDR3 is CASSAGQESNSPLHF. DNA of the CDR3: TGTGCCAGCAGCGCAGGACAGGAATCTAATTCACCCCTCCACTTT.

This sequence joins TRBV30 and TRBJ1-1; unclear D gene. V was trimmed by 1 base and J by 3 bases, leaving 12 bases between them. The CDR3 is made up of 14 amino acids. Looked up from germline, CDR1 is GTSNPN and CDR2 is SVGIG (reference sequence). This CDR3 reads CAWSGPAWDTEAFF. The CDR3 region has the DNA TGTGCCTGGAGTGGGCCGGCCTGGGACACTGAAGCTTTCTTT. The variable domain in full, with the rest retrieved from reference TRBV30 and TRBJ1-1, is SQTIHQWPATLVQPVGSPLSLECTVEGTSNPNLYWYRQAAGRGLQLLFYSVGIGQISSEVPQNLSASRPQDRQFILSSKKLLLSDSGFYLCAWSGPAWDTEAFFGQGTRLTVV.

The V call is TRBV4-3, the J call TRBJ1-2; unclear D gene. V lost 1 base to trimming and J lost 8 bases, with 11 bases between them. In germline, CDR1 is LGHNA, CDR2 YSLEER. The CDR3 has 13 amino acids. The CDR3 DNA reads as TGCGCCAGCAGCCAAGGATCTGCGCGGGGCTACACCTTC. As protein: CASSQGSARGYTF.

V usage is TRBV4-3 and J usage is TRBJ1-2, with D possibly TRBD1 on 5 matching bases. The V and J ends lost 4 bases and 0 bases respectively, with 15 bases between them. CDR3 length: 16 residues. Germline V gene lookup returns CDR1 LGHNA and CDR2 YSLEER. CDR3 DNA: TGCGCCAGCAGCCTGCTTCCCGGACAACCTAACTATGGCTACACCTTC. It translates to CASSLLPGQPNYGYTF.